This TCR beta chain was documented in a study of CD8 T cells in ankylosing spondylitis. Broader study findings: The disease-linked clones had a CD8+ phenotype and low blood frequencies. Prior literature has documented some motif variants in synovial fluid and blood from reactive arthritis. Within matched ankylosing spondylitis synovial fluid, disease-linked clones were reportedly significantly enriched. Eight highly homologous variants formed a TCR beta motif that appeared characteristic of ankylosing spondylitis blood.

By quantitative 5'-RACE with molecular barcodes, the TCR beta libraries were made. TCRdb independently ran MiXCR on the 5' RACE reads; one entry per CDR3 protein. Here the sample spans roughly 370,000 distinct CDR3 sequences, about a fifth being singletons. Details on this clonotype: What it binds is unknown.

Sequenced: blood, either unsorted or a sorted T cell fraction (not recorded which). The clonotype originates from a male donor with ankylosing spondylitis.

The CDR3 protein is CASSSGLAGGSAAVDTQYF. The CDR3 DNA reads as TGTGCCAGCAGTTCGGGACTAGCGGGAGGGTCGGCAGCCGTAGATACGCAGTATTTT. The J gene is TRBJ2-3, the V gene TRBV11-2; 16 nucleotides match TRBD2. V trimming: 6 bases; J trimming: 5 bases; junction bases outside the gene matches: 14. The CDR3 covers 19 residues. Germline V gene sequence: CDR1 SGHAT, CDR2 FQNNGV.